This T cell receptor (beta chain) was sequenced in a study of beta chain features in type 1 diabetes. About the research overall: Sorted cells numbering approximately 110,000,000 were examined across all samples. Study conclusions and caveats: Relative to healthy donors, patients appeared to have naive, central memory and Treg TCRB repertoires that were more similar. For Type 1 diabetes patients, all four CD4+ subsets carried TCRB CDR3s that were moderately but significantly shorter.

Expressed TCRB transcripts were sequenced because the isolated RNA had all been reverse transcribed beforehand. Repertoires were generated with immunoSEQ multiplex PCR, while TCRdb's copy carries only in-frame clones and drops some. The sample holds around 170,000 clones; just over 9% are singletons and the top ten take approximately 2.3%. This clone turned up a few times. Its antigen is as yet unknown. Researchers reported sorting CD4+ naive, central memory, regulatory and stem cell-like memory cells via CD45RO/CCR7/CD25/CD127/CD95/CD27. The TCR was taken from a young woman in good health. Sequencing input: central memory CD4+ T cells from blood.

CDR3 protein: CASTSGEGTEAFF. The CDR3 DNA reads as TGTGCCAGCACCTCAGGGGAGGGTACTGAAGCTTTCTTT. The chain employs TRBV2 and TRBJ1-1, with a weak D call TRBD1 (6 bases). The CDR3 loop spans 13 amino acids. Germline CDR1 and CDR2: SNHLY and FYNNEI. V lost 7 bases to trimming and J lost 5 bases, with 14 bases between them.